These 8 T cell receptor beta chains originate from one sample sequenced in a study of pediatric ulcerative colitis (dated by TCRdb to about 2019). The method was the immunoSEQ multiplex PCR assay. TCRdb carries this immuneACCESS record with in-frame sequences only. Its versions omit some clonotypes, under half of them owing to an unresolved V gene in the studies checked, with the rest unexplained. The sample table records roughly 14,000 clones; 75% to 90% of these occur just once. More than 0.85% of the sample is held by the ten biggest clonotypes. The sample comprised blood. The receptors stem from a boy younger than 18 with moderate ulcerative colitis.

The chain joins TRBV7-3 to TRBJ2-3; maybe TRBD1 (6 bases). CDR3 length equals 14 residues. The V end lost 4 bases, the J end lost 4 bases, and 12 bases lay between the germline ends. Germline lookup yields CDR1 SGHTA and CDR2 FQGTGA. For the CDR3, the DNA is TGTGCCAGCAGCTCGCAGGGGTCGGCAGATACGCAGTATTTT. It is translated as CASSSQGSADTQYF.

The chain has TRBV7-8 and TRBJ2-1; 15 bases align to TRBD2. The CDR3 consists of 21 residues. After removal of 4 bases from V and 4 bases from J, the junction contained 17 bases not matched to a gene. CDR1 SGHVS and CDR2 FQNEAQ come from the germline V gene. DNA of the CDR3: TGTGCCAGCAGCTCCCTTCGTGGGTCCGGGACTAGCGGGGGGCATTACAATGAGCAGTTCTTC. Amino acids: CASSSLRGSGTSGGHYNEQFF. The full variable domain, with the rest looked up from reference TRBV7-8 and TRBJ2-1, is GAGVSQSPRYKVAKRGQDVALRCDPISGHVSLFWYQQALGQGPEFLTYFQNEAQLDKSGLPSDRFFAERPEGSVSTLKIQRTQQEDSAVYLCASSSLRGSGTSGGHYNEQFFGPGTRLTVL.

This chain uses TRBV7-9 with TRBJ1-3; D unresolved. V lost 0 bases and J 1 base, leaving 1 base between the germline ends. The CDR3 length is 13 residues. Germline CDR1 is SEHNR and CDR2 is FQNEAQ (reference sequence). The CDR3 protein is CASSLASGNTIYF. Here the CDR3 DNA reads TGTGCCAGCAGCTTAGCGTCTGGAAACACCATATATTTT.

The chain combines TRBV11-1 with TRBJ2-1; 11 positions match TRBD2. V gave up 3 bases and J gave up 8 bases; unmatched junction bases: 6. The CDR3 is made up of 15 amino acids. Germline CDR1 reads SGHAT; CDR2 reads FQDESV (reference sequence). CDR3 DNA sequence: TGTGCCAGCAGCTTTAGCGGGGGGGCCCCCCATGAGCAGTTCTTC. This encodes CASSFSGGAPHEQFF. Variable domain in full (rest from reference TRBV11-1 and TRBJ2-1): EAEVAQSPRYKITEKSQAVAFWCDPISGHATLYWYRQILGQGPELLVQFQDESVVDDSQLPKDRFSAERLKGVDSTLKIQPAELGDSAMYLCASSFSGGAPHEQFFGPGTRLTVL.

The chain carries TRBV27 and TRBJ2-2, with D possibly TRBD1 on 6 matching bases. The CDR3 sequence is 14 residues long. Germline V lookup: CDR1 MNHEY, CDR2 SMNVEV (reference sequence). The V gene lost 0 bases and the J gene lost 7 bases, with 9 bases spanning the gap. CDR3 sequence (DNA): TGTGCCAGCAGTTTATCGCAGGGGATCGGGGAGCTGTTTTTT. It translates to CASSLSQGIGELFF.

The chain links TRBV19 to TRBJ1-5, with 9 bases lining up with TRBD1. Trimming cost V 4 bases and J 5 bases; bases outside gene matches: 6. Germline V gene data show CDR1 as LNHDA and CDR2 as SQIVND (reference sequence). CDR3 length: 15 residues. Here the CDR3 reads CASSKPRTGDQPQHF. CDR3 sequence (DNA): TGTGCCAGTAGTAAACCACGGACAGGGGATCAGCCCCAGCATTTT.

The CDR3 DNA follows: TGTGCCAGCAGTAAATCAACGACAGGGGGTGGCTACACCTTC. Translating gives CASSKSTTGGGYTF. The chain recombines TRBV2 with TRBJ1-2; 9 nucleotides match TRBD1. The germline V gene has CDR1 SNHLY and CDR2 FYNNEI. The CDR3 consists of 14 residues. J lost 7 bases, V lost 5 bases, and 8 bases had no gene match.

The V call is TRBV28, the J call TRBJ2-2; possibly TRBD1 for D (6 bases). Trimming removed 6 bases at V and 0 bases at J, with 17 bases between. The CDR3 spans 17 residues. CDR1 is MDHEN, CDR2 SYDVKM, per germline. The CDR3 DNA reads as TGTGCCAGCAGCCGTATTCAGGGGCCGGCGAACACCGGGGAGCTGTTTTTT. Protein: CASSRIQGPANTGELFF.